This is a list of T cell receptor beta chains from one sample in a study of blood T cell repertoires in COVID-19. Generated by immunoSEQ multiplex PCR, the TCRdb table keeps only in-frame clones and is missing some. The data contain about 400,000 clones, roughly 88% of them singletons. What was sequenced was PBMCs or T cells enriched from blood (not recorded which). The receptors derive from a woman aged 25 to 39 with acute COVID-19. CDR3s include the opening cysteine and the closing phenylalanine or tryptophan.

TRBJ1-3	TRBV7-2	CASSGGQGHIRLGNTIYF
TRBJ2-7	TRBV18	CASSPLGQGALEQYF
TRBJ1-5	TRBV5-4	CASSRGLLGPQHF
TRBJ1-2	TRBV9	CASSGGQGIVYGYTF
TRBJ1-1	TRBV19	CASSILDSLNTEAFF
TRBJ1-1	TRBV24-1	CATSGTSRGLATEAFF
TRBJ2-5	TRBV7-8	CASSLRGLAGLPLPETQYF
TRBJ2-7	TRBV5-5	CASSLAPLSSYEQYF
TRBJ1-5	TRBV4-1	CASSQDRIGQTTQSQHF
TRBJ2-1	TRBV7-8	CASSFSSLTSYNEQFF
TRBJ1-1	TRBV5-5	CASSLFSHTEAFF
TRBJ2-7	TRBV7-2	CASVKAGGQEYEQYF
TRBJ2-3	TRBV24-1	CATSDFGGKGDTQYF
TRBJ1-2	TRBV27	CASSLSEGYGYTF
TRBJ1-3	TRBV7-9	CASSLGNRRVSGNTIYF
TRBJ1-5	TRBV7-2	CASSFAPTGTGGQPQHF
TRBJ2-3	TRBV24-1	CATSVGRSTDTQYF
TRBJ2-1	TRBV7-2	CASSLGTRDIQFF
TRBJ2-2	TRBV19	CASSMWRQGTGELFF
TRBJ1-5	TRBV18	CASSPGQGVNQPQHF
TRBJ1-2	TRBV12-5	CASGFPSGPIYGYTF
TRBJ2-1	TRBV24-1	CATARGGAYNEQFF
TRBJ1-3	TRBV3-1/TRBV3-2	CASSQRGSGNTIYF
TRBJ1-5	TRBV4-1	CASSPRQSVQPQHF
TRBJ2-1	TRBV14	CASSHLTGTSSEQFF
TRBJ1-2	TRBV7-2	CASSVQLGEYGYTF
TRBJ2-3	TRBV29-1	CSVGGGGSADTQYF
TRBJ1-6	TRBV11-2	CATKPQRRGTTYNSPLHF
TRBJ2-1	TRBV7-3	CASSLLGAGYNEQFF
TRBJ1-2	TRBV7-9	CASSFLQGVASGYTF
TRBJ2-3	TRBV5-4	CASSLDGRTQYF
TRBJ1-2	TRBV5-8	CASRERGLGYTF
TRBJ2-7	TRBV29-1	CSAGTGRYEQYF
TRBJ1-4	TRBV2	CASSPREGEKLFF
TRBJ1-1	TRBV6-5	CASSHRATEAFF